This T cell receptor beta chain was recorded in a study of cytomegalovirus exposure and HLA in healthy donors. Germline CDR1 reads MDHEN; CDR2 reads SYDVKM. Trimming cost V 7 bases and J 5 bases; bases outside gene matches: 15. The CDR3 loop spans 17 amino acids. Whole-study results and caveats: A later analysis reportedly found that, within productive TCRs, an Asian-associated ancestry cluster had fewer N-insertions than the mean observed across the roughly 730 donors.

As for this clone: As yet, its antigen is unknown.

In the PCR, 60 Vbeta and 13 Jbeta primers were used. TCRdb keeps only in-frame clones here, not all; method: immunoSEQ multiplex PCR. The sample lists some 150,000 clones, roughly four fifths occurring once. V is TRBV28 and J is TRBJ2-1, with 9 nucleotides matching TRBD2. This receptor was taken from a man aged 18 to 35 in good health and CMV-seropositive. Input material: PBMCs. As DNA, the CDR3 is TGTGCCAGCACCTTCAATGGGAGGGGACTAGCAGACAATGAGCAGTTCTTC. Residues: CASTFNGRGLADNEQFF.